A single sample is the source of the 24 T cell receptor beta chains below, sequenced in a study of blood T cell repertoires in COVID-19 (dated by TCRdb to between 2020 and 2021). Libraries were constructed by the immunoSEQ multiplex PCR assay. What TCRdb holds here is the immuneACCESS table cut down to in-frame rearrangements. Part of the clones is not present; checked against another copy, under half of the missing clones reflect an unresolved V gene, and the others are unexplained. The sample table shows 250,000 to 350,000 clones, and around 82% are seen once. The biggest ten clones account for about a sixth of the sample. Input material: peripheral blood. The receptors stem from a person between 65 and 79 years old with COVID-19, enrolled during active disease.

V and J are TRBV2 and TRBJ2-7; 8 bases are shared with TRBD1. The CDR3 is 16 residues long. Germline-derived CDR1 and CDR2 are SNHLY and FYNNEI. Trimming removed 7 bases from V and 6 bases from J; junction bases left unmatched: 17. Here the CDR3 reads CASIYRTQGAISEQYF. The CDR3 DNA reads as TGTGCCAGCATTTATCGTACGCAGGGGGCGATCTCCGAGCAGTACTTC.

V usage is TRBV4-2 and J usage is TRBJ2-1, with a weak D call TRBD1 (6 bases). The CDR3 covers 15 residues. Trimming left V 3 bases short and J 5 bases short, with 14 bases between. Germline V lookup: CDR1 LGHNA, CDR2 YNFKEQ. CDR3 DNA: TGTGCCAGCAGCCAGAGTTGGGACATCGACAATGAGCAGTTCTTC. It yields the protein CASSQSWDIDNEQFF.

The chain couples TRBV9 to TRBJ2-3; D is unresolved. The CDR3 is 15 residues long. Per germline, CDR1 SGDLS and CDR2 YYNGEE. V was cut by 0 bases and J by 0 bases, with 8 bases left in between. Here the CDR3 DNA reads TGTGCCAGCAGCGTAGTCTCGCGTAGCACAGATACGCAGTATTTT. Its translation: CASSVVSRSTDTQYF.

The chain joins TRBV5-4 to TRBJ2-3, with D tentatively TRBD2 (5 bases). CDR1 SGHNT and CDR2 YYREEE come from the germline V gene (reference sequence). V was shortened by 1 base and J by 2 bases, with 8 bases between the two germline ends. The CDR3 is 14 amino acids. This chain's CDR3 is CASSLTSNTDTQYF. The CDR3 DNA reads TGTGCCAGCAGCTTGACTAGTAACACAGATACGCAGTATTTT.

The chain links TRBV15 to TRBJ1-5; TRBD1 is a possible D gene (5 bases). Germline V CDR1 and CDR2: LNHNV, YYDKDF (reference sequence). Trimming removed 0 bases from V and 1 base from J, with 16 bases in between. The CDR3 extends over 18 amino acids. CDR3 coding DNA: TGTGCCACCAGCAGAGATTCCGCAGGGATAATAAGCAATCAGCCCCAGCATTTT. Translated: CATSRDSAGIISNQPQHF. The whole variable domain, filled in from reference TRBV15 and TRBJ1-5, reads DAMVIQNPRYQVTQFGKPVTLSCSQTLNHNVMYWYQQKSSQAPKLLFHYYDKDFNNEADTPDNFQSRRPNTSFCFLDIRSPGLGDTAMYLCATSRDSAGIISNQPQHFGDGTRLSIL.

The DNA of the CDR3 is TGTGCCAGTACCCGTCCCGCGATGGAAAAACTGTTTTTT. Amino acids: CASTRPAMEKLFF. The chain uses TRBV19 and TRBJ1-4; no definite D call. There are 13 residues in the CDR3. Germline values: CDR1 LNHDA, CDR2 SQIVND (reference sequence). Trimming took 7 bases from V and 8 from J, leaving 14 bases between them.

This chain links TRBV9 with TRBJ2-3; TRBD2 is a possible D gene (6 bases). V was shortened by 3 bases and J by 5 bases, with 13 bases between the two germline ends. Germline CDR1 and CDR2: SGDLS and YYNGEE. CDR3 length equals 14 residues. The CDR3 spells CASSDLTSGDTQYF. CDR3 DNA: TGTGCCAGCAGCGATTTGACTAGTGGAGATACGCAGTATTTT.

The chain joins TRBV6-1 to TRBJ1-1; D is ambiguous. The CDR3 is 14 residues long. Germline V gene sequence: CDR1 MNHNS, CDR2 SASEGT. V lost 2 bases and J 6 bases, leaving 13 bases between the germline ends. The CDR3 coding sequence is TGTGCCAGCAGTGAAACCTTGCGGGTCTCTGAAGCTTTCTTT. Residues: CASSETLRVSEAFF.

The rearrangement uses TRBV2 and TRBJ1-4; D remains ambiguous. CDR3 length: 17 residues. Trimming removed 4 bases at V and 0 bases at J, with 15 bases between. The germline V gene has CDR1 SNHLY and CDR2 FYNNEI. The CDR3 DNA reads TGTGCCAGCAGTGGACAAAAAGATTATGCAACTAATGAAAAACTGTTTTTT. Translation: CASSGQKDYATNEKLFF.

In this sample, this clone turned up a few times. The chain links TRBV3-1 (or the pseudogene TRBV3-2) to TRBJ1-1; 7 bases match TRBD1. The CDR3 consists of 14 residues. Germline CDR1 is LGHDT and CDR2 is YNNKEL (reference sequence). V lost 3 bases to trimming and J lost 5 bases; unmatched junction nucleotides: 6. CDR3 sequence reads: CASSQEDRVTEAFF. CDR3 bases: TGTGCCAGCAGCCAGGAAGACAGGGTGACTGAAGCTTTCTTT.

The chain is built from TRBV9 and TRBJ1-2; tentative D call: TRBD1 (5 bases). The CDR3 spans 13 residues. V gave up 2 bases and J gave up 6 bases, with 11 bases separating them. Looked up from germline, CDR1 is SGDLS and CDR2 is YYNGEE. The CDR3 sequence: CASSVSWGDGYTF. CDR3 bases: TGTGCCAGCAGCGTCTCATGGGGCGATGGCTACACCTTC.

This rearrangement joins TRBV3-1 (or the pseudogene TRBV3-2) to TRBJ1-4, with D unclear. V lost 6 bases, J lost 0 bases, and 14 bases lay in between. The germline gives CDR1 LGHDT, CDR2 YNNKEL (reference sequence). The CDR3 contains 16 residues. The DNA for the CDR3 is TGTGCCAGCAGAAGATCCGTGGCAGCAACTAATGAAAAACTGTTTTTT. This gives the protein CASRRSVAATNEKLFF.

The rearrangement links TRBV2 to TRBJ1-2; D call uncertain. CDR1 is SNHLY and CDR2 is FYNNEI in the germline V gene. The V and J ends lost 4 bases and 8 bases respectively, with 14 bases between them. This CDR3 region has 13 residues. CDR3 region: CASSGERVRGYTF. CDR3 DNA sequence: TGTGCCAGCAGTGGAGAGAGGGTCCGAGGCTACACCTTC.

This chain links TRBV2 with TRBJ2-1; 7 bases match TRBD1. This CDR3 region has 15 residues. CDR1 is SNHLY and CDR2 is FYNNEI in the germline V gene. J was trimmed by 3 bases and V by 5 bases; bases with no gene match: 7. CDR3 in DNA: TGTGCCAGCAGTTCCGGGACAGCAGGCTACAATGAGCAGTTCTTC. Protein product: CASSSGTAGYNEQFF.

This clone appeared a single time. This sequence joins TRBV4-3 and TRBJ2-5; possible D gene TRBD2, 6 bases. Germline V gene lookup returns CDR1 LGHNA and CDR2 YSLEER. CDR3 length equals 17 residues. Trimming took 1 base from V and 3 from J, leaving 18 bases between them. CDR3 nucleotide sequence: TGCGCCAGCAGCCAAGCATGGGCTAGCGTTCAAGAAGAGACCCAGTACTTC. This translates into CASSQAWASVQEETQYF.

The chain has TRBV6-2 or TRBV6-3 and TRBJ2-2; the D gene is possibly TRBD2 (6 bases). Germline CDR1 is MNHEY and CDR2 is SVGEGT. V was clipped by 4 bases and J by 6 bases, with 12 bases between them. CDR3 length: 14 amino acids. The CDR3 sequence: CASSWTIISGELFF. The DNA of the CDR3 is TGTGCCAGCAGTTGGACTATCATCTCCGGGGAGCTGTTTTTT.

The chain couples TRBV19 to TRBJ1-1, with 8 bases that match TRBD1. V trimming: 3 bases; J trimming: 4 bases; junction bases outside the gene matches: 4. Germline V CDR1 and CDR2: LNHDA, SQIVND (reference sequence). CDR3 length: 14 amino acids. For the CDR3, the DNA is TGTGCCAGTAGTATTGCAGGGGGCGTCACTGAAGCTTTCTTT. Translated: CASSIAGGVTEAFF. Supplemented by reference TRBV19 and TRBJ1-1, the full variable domain reads DGGITQSPKYLFRKEGQNVTLSCEQNLNHDAMYWYRQDPGQGLRLIYYSQIVNDFQKGDIAEGYSVSREKKESFPLTVTSAQKNPTAFYLCASSIAGGVTEAFFGQGTRLTVV.

The V gene is TRBV18, the J gene TRBJ2-7; tentatively, D is TRBD1 (5 bases). This CDR3 spans 16 amino acids. Germline-derived CDR1 and CDR2 are KGHSH and LQKENI. Trimming removed 1 base from V and 0 bases from J, with 13 bases in between. The CDR3 DNA follows: TGTGCCAGCTCACCACGTGACAGCCTAACCTCCTACGAGCAGTACTTC. It codes for CASSPRDSLTSYEQYF.

Comments on this clone: The same CDR3 also results from other DNA sequences found in this sample. This chain uses TRBV19 with TRBJ1-4; TRBD1 matches at 11 bases. The V gene end was trimmed by 5 bases and the J gene end by 7 bases; junction bases not matched to a gene: 6. CDR1 is LNHDA, CDR2 SQIVND, per germline (reference sequence). This CDR3 has 15 amino acids. The DNA of the CDR3 is TGTGCCAGTAGTCCCCGGACAGGGGGCGGTGAAAAACTGTTTTTT. It translates to CASSPRTGGGEKLFF. The whole variable domain, filled in from reference TRBV19 and TRBJ1-4, reads DGGITQSPKYLFRKEGQNVTLSCEQNLNHDAMYWYRQDPGQGLRLIYYSQIVNDFQKGDIAEGYSVSREKKESFPLTVTSAQKNPTAFYLCASSPRTGGGEKLFFGSGTQLSVL.

The V gene is TRBV5-1, the J gene TRBJ1-1; 8 nucleotides align to TRBD1. CDR1 is SGHRS and CDR2 is YFSETQ in the germline V gene. This CDR3 is built from 14 residues. The junction had 5 bases not matched to a gene; V was cut back by 3 bases and J by 4 bases. The DNA for the CDR3 is TGCGCCAGCAGCTCGAATACAGGGGGCACTGAAGCTTTCTTT. Its translation is CASSSNTGGTEAFF.

The chain links TRBV19 to TRBJ1-2; D is possibly TRBD1 (6 bases). The V gene's germline CDR1 is LNHDA and CDR2 SQIVND (reference sequence). V lost 6 bases to trimming and J lost 7 bases, with 18 bases between them. This CDR3 contains 14 residues. The CDR3 region has the DNA TGTGCCAGTAGCCTCCCCGGGACACTGACTGGCTACACCTTC. Protein product: CASSLPGTLTGYTF.

CDR3 loop: CASQGALSYEQFF. CDR3 nucleotide sequence: TGTGCCAGCCAGGGGGCCCTGAGTTATGAGCAGTTCTTC. The chain is built from TRBV6-6 and TRBJ2-1, with 8 bases fitting TRBD1. The CDR3 loop spans 13 amino acids. CDR1 and CDR2 from the germline V gene are MNHNY and SVGAGI (reference sequence). Trimming cost V 8 bases and J 8 bases; bases outside gene matches: 8.

This chain joins TRBV6-5 and TRBJ1-5; 7 nucleotides line up with TRBD1. After removal of 5 bases from V and 4 bases from J, the junction contained 2 bases not matched to a gene. CDR1 MNHEY and CDR2 SVGAGI come from the germline V gene. This CDR3 has 13 amino acids. The DNA for the CDR3 is TGTGCCAGCAGTAGGACAGGAAATCAGCCCCAGCATTTT. Translated, it gives CASSRTGNQPQHF.

The V gene is TRBV29-1, the J gene TRBJ1-1; TRBD1 aligns across 10 bases. CDR1 SQVTM and CDR2 ANQGSEA come from the germline V gene. The CDR3 extends over 12 amino acids. The trim removed 6 bases at V and 6 bases at J, leaving 4 bases unmatched. This CDR3 reads CSVLDRGAEAFF. CDR3 in DNA: TGCAGCGTGTTGGACAGGGGGGCTGAAGCTTTCTTT. The whole variable domain, remainder taken from reference TRBV29-1 and TRBJ1-1, is SAVISQKPSRDICQRGTSLTIQCQVDSQVTMMFWYRQQPGQSLTLIATANQGSEATYESGFVIDKFPISRPNLTFSTLTVSNMSPEDSSIYLCSVLDRGAEAFFGQGTRLTVV.